This TCR beta chain was identified during a study of long-term antiretroviral therapy in people with HIV. Notes on the study in general: HIV repertoires showed narrower CDR3 length ranges than controls.

CDR1 and CDR2 (germline): MGHRA, YSYEKL. The CDR3 totals 13 residues. V was cut by 0 bases and J by 2 bases, with 2 bases left in between. Points on this clone: Antigen: not known.

It was version v3.0 of the immunoSEQ assay that was run at survey level. The data were produced by immunoSEQ multiplex PCR, yet TCRdb's version contains in-frame clones alone and is incomplete. This table has about 33,000 clones, over 65% appearing once. The TCR sequence derives from a woman between 50 and 59 years old with HIV. The genes are TRBV4-1 and TRBJ2-1; no clear D gene. The material sequenced was unsorted PBMCs, taken 2 years after starting antiretroviral therapy. The CDR3 reads CASSQDPYNEQFF. The CDR3 coding sequence is TGCGCCAGCAGCCAAGATCCCTACAATGAGCAGTTCTTC.